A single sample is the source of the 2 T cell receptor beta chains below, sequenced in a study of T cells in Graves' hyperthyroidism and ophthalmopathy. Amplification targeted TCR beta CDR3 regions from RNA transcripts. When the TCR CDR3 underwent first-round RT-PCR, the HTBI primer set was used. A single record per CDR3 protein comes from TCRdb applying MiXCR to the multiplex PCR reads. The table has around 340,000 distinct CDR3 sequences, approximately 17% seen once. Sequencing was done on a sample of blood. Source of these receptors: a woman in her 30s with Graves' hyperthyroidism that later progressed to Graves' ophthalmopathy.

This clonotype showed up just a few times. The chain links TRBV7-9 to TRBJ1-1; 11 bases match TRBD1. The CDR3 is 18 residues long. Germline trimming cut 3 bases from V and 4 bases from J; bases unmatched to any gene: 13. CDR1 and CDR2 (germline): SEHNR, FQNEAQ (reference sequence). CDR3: CASSFSRTGGTFFTEAFF. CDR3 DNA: TGTGCCAGCAGCTTTTCTCGGACAGGGGGCACCTTCTTCACTGAAGCTTTCTTT. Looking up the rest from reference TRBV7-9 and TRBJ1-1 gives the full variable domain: DTGVSQNPRHKITKRGQNVTFRCDPISEHNRLYWYRQTLGQGPEFLTYFQNEAQLEKSRLLSDRFSAERPKGSFSTLEIQRTEQGDSAMYLCASSFSRTGGTFFTEAFFGQGTRLTVV.

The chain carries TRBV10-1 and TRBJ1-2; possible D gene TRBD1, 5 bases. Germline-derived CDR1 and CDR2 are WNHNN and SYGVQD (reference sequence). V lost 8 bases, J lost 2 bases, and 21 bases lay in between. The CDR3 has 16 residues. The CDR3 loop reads CASGSGSPLLNYGYTF. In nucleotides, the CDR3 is TGCGCCAGCGGGTCAGGGTCACCGCTCCTGAACTATGGCTACACCTTC.